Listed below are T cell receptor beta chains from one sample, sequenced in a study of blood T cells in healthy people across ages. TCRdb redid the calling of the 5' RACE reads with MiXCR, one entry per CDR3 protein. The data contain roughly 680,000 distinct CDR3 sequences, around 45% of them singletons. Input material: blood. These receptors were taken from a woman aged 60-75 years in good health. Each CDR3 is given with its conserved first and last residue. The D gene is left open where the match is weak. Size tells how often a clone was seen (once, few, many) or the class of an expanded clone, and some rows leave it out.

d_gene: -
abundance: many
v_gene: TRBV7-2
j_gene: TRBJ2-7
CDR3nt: TGTGCCAGCAGCTTAATGGGCGGCGTACCCGGCAGGGCCTACGAGCAGTACTTC
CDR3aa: CASSLMGGVPGRAYEQYF

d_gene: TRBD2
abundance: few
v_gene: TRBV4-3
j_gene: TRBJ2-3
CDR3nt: TGCGCCAGCAGCCTCGGGGCTAGCGGGAGGGATACGCAGTATTTT
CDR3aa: CASSLGASGRDTQYF

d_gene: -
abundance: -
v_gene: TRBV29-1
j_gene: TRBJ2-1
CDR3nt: TGCAGCGTTCCAACAGGGAAAATCTACAATGAGCAGTTCTTC
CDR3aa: CSVPTGKIYNEQFF

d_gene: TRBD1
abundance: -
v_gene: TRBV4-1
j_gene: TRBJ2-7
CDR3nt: TGCGCCAGCAGCCAAGCGTACCGGGACAGGGGTTCCTACGAGCAGTACTTC
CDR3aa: CASSQAYRDRGSYEQYF

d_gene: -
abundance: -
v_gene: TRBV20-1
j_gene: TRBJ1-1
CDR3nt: TGCAGTGCTAGTAGACACATGAACACTGAAGCTTTCTTT
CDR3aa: CSASRHMNTEAFF

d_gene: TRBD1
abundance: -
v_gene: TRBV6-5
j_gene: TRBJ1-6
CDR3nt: TGTGCCAGCAGCGACAGGGTAAATTCACCCCTCCACTTT
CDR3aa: CASSDRVNSPLHF

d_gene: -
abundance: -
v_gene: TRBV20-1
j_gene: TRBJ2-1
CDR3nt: TGCAGTGCTAGAGGAGTCAGCAGGGATGAGCAGTTCTTC
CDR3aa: CSARGVSRDEQFF

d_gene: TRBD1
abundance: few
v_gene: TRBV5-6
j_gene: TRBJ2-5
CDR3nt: TGTGCCAGCAGTTGGTCCGGGACAGCAAAAGAGACCCAGTACTTC
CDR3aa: CASSWSGTAKETQYF

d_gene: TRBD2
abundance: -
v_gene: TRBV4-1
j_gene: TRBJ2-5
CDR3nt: TGCGCCAGCAGCCCGGTAGCGGGAGGATTTTCAGAGACCCAGTACTTC
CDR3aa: CASSPVAGGFSETQYF

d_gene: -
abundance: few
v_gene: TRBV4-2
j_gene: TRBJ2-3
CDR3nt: TGTGCCAGCAGCCAAGACGCGGGTAGCGGCACAGATACGCAGTATTTT
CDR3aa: CASSQDAGSGTDTQYF

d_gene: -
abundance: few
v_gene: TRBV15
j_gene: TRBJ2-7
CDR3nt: TGTGCCACCAGCGGAAGACAGACCTACGAGCAGTACTTC
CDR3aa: CATSGRQTYEQYF

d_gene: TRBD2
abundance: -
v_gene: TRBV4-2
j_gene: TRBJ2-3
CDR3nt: TGTGCCAGCAGCCAAGGCGGGGCGACTAGCAGGTCCACAGATACGCAGTATTTT
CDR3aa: CASSQGGATSRSTDTQYF

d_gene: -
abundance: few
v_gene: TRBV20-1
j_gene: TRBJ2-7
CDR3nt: TGCAGTGCTAGAGGTGTAGGGAGGGGGAAGAGGTACGAGCAGTACTTC
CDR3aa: CSARGVGRGKRYEQYF

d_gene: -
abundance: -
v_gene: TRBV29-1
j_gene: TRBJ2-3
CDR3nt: TGCAGCGTTGACGGGGTTAACACAGATACGCAGTATTTT
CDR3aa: CSVDGVNTDTQYF

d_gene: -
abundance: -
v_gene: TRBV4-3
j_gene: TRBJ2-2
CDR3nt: TGCGCCAGCAGCCAAGCTCCGGGACACTCGAACACCGGGGAGCTGTTTTTT
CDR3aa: CASSQAPGHSNTGELFF

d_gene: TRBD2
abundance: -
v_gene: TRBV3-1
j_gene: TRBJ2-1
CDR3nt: TGTGCCAGCAGCCAAGTGCTAGCGGGAGATGATGAGCAGTTCTTC
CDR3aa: CASSQVLAGDDEQFF

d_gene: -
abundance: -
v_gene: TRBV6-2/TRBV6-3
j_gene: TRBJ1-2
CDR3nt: TGTGCCAGCAGTCAGACAGGCTTCTATGGCTACACCTTC
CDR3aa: CASSQTGFYGYTF

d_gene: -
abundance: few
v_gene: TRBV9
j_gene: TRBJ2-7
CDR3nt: TGTGCCAGCAGCGTAGGGGGGAGCGGCTCCTACGAGCAGTACTTC
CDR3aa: CASSVGGSGSYEQYF

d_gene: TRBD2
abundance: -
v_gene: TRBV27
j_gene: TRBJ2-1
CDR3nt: TGTGCCAGCGCGGGACTAGCGGGGAGCCGGGAGCAGTTCTTC
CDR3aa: CASAGLAGSREQFF

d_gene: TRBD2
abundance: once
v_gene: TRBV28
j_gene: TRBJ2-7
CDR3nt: TGTGCCAGCAAATTGGGACTAGGGGTCCCGACCTACGAGCAGTACTTC
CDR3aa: CASKLGLGVPTYEQYF

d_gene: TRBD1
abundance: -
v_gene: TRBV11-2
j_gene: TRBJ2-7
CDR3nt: TGTGCCAGCAGTTGGGACAGGGGCAACGAGCAGTACTTC
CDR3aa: CASSWDRGNEQYF

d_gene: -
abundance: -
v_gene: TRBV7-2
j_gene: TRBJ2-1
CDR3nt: TGTGCCAGCAGCTGGAGCAACAATGAGCAGTTCTTC
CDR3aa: CASSWSNNEQFF

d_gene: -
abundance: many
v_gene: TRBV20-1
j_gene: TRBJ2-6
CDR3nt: TGCAGTGCTAGAGACAGCTCTGGGGCCAACGTCCTGACTTTC
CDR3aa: CSARDSSGANVLTF

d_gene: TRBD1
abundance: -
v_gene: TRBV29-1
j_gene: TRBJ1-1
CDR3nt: TGCAGCGCTGGACAGGGGGACACTGAAGCTTTCTTT
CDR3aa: CSAGQGDTEAFF

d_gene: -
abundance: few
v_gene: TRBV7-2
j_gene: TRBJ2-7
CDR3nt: TGTGCCAGCAGCTTAAGCAGGGTAGGGTACGAGCAGTACTTC
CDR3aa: CASSLSRVGYEQYF

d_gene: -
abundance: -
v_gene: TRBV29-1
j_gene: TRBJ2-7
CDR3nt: TGCAGCGTTGAGGCCCTGACAGGACCAGGGGCCGAGCAGTACTTC
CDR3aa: CSVEALTGPGAEQYF

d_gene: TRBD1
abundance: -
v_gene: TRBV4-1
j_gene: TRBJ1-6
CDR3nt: TGCGCCAGCAGCCAAGGGACAGGGGTATTTTCACCCCTCCACTTT
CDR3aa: CASSQGTGVFSPLHF

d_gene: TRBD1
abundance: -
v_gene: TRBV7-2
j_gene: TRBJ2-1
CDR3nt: TGTGCCAGCAGCTTAAGGGACAGGGATTTGAACATTCAGTTCTTC
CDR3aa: CASSLRDRDLNIQFF

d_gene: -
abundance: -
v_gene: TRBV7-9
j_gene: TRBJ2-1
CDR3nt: TGTGCCAGCAGCTTAGGAGGCGGGACCCCCAGGGAAGCGCAGTTCTTC
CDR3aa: CASSLGGGTPREAQFF

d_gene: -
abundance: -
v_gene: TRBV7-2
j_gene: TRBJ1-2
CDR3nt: TGTGCCAGCAGCTCTAGGGCCGCTCTCGGGTATGGCTACACCTTC
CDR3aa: CASSSRAALGYGYTF

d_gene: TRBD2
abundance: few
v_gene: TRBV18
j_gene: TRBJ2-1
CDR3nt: TGTGCCAGCTCACCGTTAGCGGGAGGTTTGGGTGAGCAGTTCTTC
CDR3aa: CASSPLAGGLGEQFF

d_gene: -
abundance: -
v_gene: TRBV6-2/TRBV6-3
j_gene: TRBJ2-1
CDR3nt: TGTGCCAGCAGCCAAACCTGGAATGAGCAGTTCTTC
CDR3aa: CASSQTWNEQFF

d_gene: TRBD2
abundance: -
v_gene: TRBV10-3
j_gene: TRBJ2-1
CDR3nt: TGTGCCATCAGGCGGGGTAGCGGGAACCCTGAGGATGAGCAGTTCTTC
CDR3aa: CAIRRGSGNPEDEQFF

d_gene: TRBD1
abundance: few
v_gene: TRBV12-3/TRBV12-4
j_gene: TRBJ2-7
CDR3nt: TGTGCCAGCAGTCGACAGGGGGGTACCGAGCAGTACTTC
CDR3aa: CASSRQGGTEQYF

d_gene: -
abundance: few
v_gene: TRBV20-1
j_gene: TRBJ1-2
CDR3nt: TGCAGTGCTAGCCCTCGGACTGGACATGGCTACACCTTC
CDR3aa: CSASPRTGHGYTF

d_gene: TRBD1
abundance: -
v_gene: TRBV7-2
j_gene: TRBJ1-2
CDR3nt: TGTGCCAGCAGCCGCCGGACAGGGGGCAACTATGGCTACACCTTC
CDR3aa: CASSRRTGGNYGYTF

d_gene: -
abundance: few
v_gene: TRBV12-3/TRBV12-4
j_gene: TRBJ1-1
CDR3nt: TGTGCCAGCAGTTTTTCAGGAGCTGGGGCTTTCTTT
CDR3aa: CASSFSGAGAFF

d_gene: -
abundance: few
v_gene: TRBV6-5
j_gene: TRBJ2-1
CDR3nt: TGTGCCAGCAGTTACAAGGGGAATGAGCAGTTCTTC
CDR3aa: CASSYKGNEQFF

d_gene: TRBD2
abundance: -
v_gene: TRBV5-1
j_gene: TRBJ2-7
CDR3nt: TGCGCCAGCAGCTCTAGCGGGGACACCTACGAGCAGTACTTC
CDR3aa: CASSSSGDTYEQYF

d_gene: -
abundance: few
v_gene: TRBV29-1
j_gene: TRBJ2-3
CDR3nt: TGCAGCGCCGAACACTGGGGTGGCACAGATACGCAGTATTTT
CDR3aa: CSAEHWGGTDTQYF

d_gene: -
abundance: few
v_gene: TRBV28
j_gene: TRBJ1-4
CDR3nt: TGTGCCAGCAGTTTGGGCCCCCGGGACACCAATGAAAAACTGTTTTTT
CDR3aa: CASSLGPRDTNEKLFF

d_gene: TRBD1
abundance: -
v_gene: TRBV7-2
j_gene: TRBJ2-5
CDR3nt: TGTGCCAGCACCCTAAGGGGACAGACCCAAGAGACCCAGTACTTC
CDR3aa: CASTLRGQTQETQYF

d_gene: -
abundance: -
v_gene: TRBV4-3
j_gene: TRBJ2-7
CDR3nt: TGCGCCAGCAGCCAAGAAAGGGAGTACTACGAGCAGTACTTC
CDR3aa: CASSQEREYYEQYF

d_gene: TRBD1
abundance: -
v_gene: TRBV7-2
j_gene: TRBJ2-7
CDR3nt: TGTGCCAGCAGCACCGACAGGGTCTACGAGCAGTACTTC
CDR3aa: CASSTDRVYEQYF

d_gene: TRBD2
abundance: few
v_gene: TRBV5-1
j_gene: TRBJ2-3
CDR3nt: TGCGCCAGCAGCTTGGCCTCCGGCGGGAGGACCACAGATACGCAGTATTTT
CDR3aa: CASSLASGGRTTDTQYF

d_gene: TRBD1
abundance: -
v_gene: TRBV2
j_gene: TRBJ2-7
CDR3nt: TGTGCCAGCAGTGTAGACAGGGACTCCTACGAGCAGTACTTC
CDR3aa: CASSVDRDSYEQYF

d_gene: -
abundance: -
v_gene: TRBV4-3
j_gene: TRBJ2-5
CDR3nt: TGCGCCAGCAGCCAAGATTCGGCGGGGAATTTCTTGGAGACCCAGTACTTC
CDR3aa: CASSQDSAGNFLETQYF

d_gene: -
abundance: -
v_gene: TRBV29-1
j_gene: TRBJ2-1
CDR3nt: TGCAGCGTTGATGGCGGCAATGAGCAGTTCTTC
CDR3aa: CSVDGGNEQFF

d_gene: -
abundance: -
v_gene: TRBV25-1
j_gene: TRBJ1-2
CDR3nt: TGTGCCAGCGGTGCCCAAGGGGAGCCCAACTATGGCTACACCTTC
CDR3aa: CASGAQGEPNYGYTF

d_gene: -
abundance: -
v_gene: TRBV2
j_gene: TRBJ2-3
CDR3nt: TGTGCCACCTCCATCGGGACAGATACGCAGTATTTT
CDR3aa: CATSIGTDTQYF

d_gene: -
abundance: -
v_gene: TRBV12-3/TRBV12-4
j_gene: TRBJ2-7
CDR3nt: TGTGCCAGCAGCCACCGGGGTCTAGAAACGAGGGGCTGCGAGCAGTACTTC
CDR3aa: CASSHRGLETRGCEQYF

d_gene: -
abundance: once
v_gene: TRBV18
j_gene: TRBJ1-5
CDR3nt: TGTGCCAGCTCACCACAGGGACATAGCAATCAGCCCCAGCATTTT
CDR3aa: CASSPQGHSNQPQHF

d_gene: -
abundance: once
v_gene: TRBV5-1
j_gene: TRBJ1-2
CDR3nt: TGCGCCAGCAGCGTTTCCGAGGTTAATGGCTACACCTTC
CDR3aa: CASSVSEVNGYTF

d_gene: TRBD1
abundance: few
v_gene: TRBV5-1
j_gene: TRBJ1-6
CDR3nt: TGCGCCAGCAGACCCCCGGGACAGCTTAATTCACCCCTCCACTTT
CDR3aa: CASRPPGQLNSPLHF